This TCR beta chain was retrieved from a study of CD8 T cells in ankylosing spondylitis. TCRdb recomputed calls from the 5' RACE reads with MiXCR, one row per CDR3 protein. The repertoire has 150,000 to 200,000 distinct CDR3 sequences, roughly 12% of them found once; the top ten carry 25% to 30%. The sample holds many counts of this clonotype. Between the trimmed V and J ends, which lost 0 bases and 3 bases, there was a span of 12 bases. This CDR3 region has 15 residues. Germline CDR1 LGHNA, CDR2 YNFKEQ. This clonotype was sampled from a male donor with ankylosing spondylitis or in good health (not recorded which). The sample taken for sequencing was blood, either unsorted or a sorted T cell fraction (not recorded which). J is TRBJ2-7 and V is TRBV4-2, with D tentatively TRBD1 or TRBD2 (6 bases each). CDR3 region: CASSQEGGNLYEQYF. The CDR3 DNA reads TGTGCCAGCAGCCAAGAAGGGGGGAACCTCTACGAGCAGTACTTC.